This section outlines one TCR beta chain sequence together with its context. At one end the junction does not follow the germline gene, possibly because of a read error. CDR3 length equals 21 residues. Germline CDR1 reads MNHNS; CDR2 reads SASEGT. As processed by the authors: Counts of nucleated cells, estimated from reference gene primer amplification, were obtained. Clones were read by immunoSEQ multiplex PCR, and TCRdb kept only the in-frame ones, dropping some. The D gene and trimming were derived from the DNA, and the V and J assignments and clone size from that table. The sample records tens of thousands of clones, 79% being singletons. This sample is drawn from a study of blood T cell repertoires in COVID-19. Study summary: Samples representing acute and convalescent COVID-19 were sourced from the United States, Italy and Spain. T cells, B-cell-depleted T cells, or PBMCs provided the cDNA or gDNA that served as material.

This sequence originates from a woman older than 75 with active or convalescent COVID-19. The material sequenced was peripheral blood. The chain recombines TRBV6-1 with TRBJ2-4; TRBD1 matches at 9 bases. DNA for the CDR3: TGTGCCAGCAGCGAAGCCGGAGCGGGACAGGGCCCCCAGCTAGCCAAAAACATTCAGTACTTC. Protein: CASSEAGAGQGPQLAKNIQYF.